The 32 T cell receptor beta chains presented below share a single source sample, sequenced in a study of HIV-infected patients and healthy controls. Antiretroviral therapy had run roughly three months, about 14 weeks, before follow-up blood collection. The repertoire came from unfractionated whole blood and reflected all unsorted peripheral T cells. cDNA was made from about 500 ng RNA using alpha and beta constant primers. Alpha and beta chain libraries were made separately by chain-specific third strand synthesis with multiplexing indices. TCRdb redid the calling of the 5' RACE reads with MiXCR, one entry per CDR3 protein. The table shows about 5,700 distinct CDR3 sequences, with 7% to 9.5% occurring only once. The sequences come from blood, collected during antiretroviral therapy. Receptors were obtained from an adult with HIV infection.

This clonotype was seen repeatedly, ten times or more. The chain has TRBV5-4 and TRBJ2-5; D ambiguous. V was trimmed by 4 bases and J by 2 bases, leaving 15 bases between them. Germline values: CDR1 SGHNT, CDR2 YYREEE (reference sequence). The CDR3 length is 15 residues. The CDR3 nucleotides read TGTGCCAGCAGCCCTTCGTGGCAGATTCAAGAGACCCAGTACTTC. Amino acids: CASSPSWQIQETQYF.

This clonotype was counted between two and nine times. The rearrangement uses TRBV5-4 and TRBJ1-1, with a weak D call TRBD1 (5 bases). This CDR3 is 15 amino acids long. The V gene's germline CDR1 is SGHNT and CDR2 YYREEE (reference sequence). V was cut by 0 bases and J by 1 base, with 10 bases left in between. The CDR3 spells CASSLAGQKNTEAFF. CDR3 coding DNA: TGTGCCAGCAGCTTGGCGGGGCAGAAGAACACTGAAGCTTTCTTT.

This chain's CDR3 is CASSPTGTSSNYNEQFF. CDR3 coding DNA: TGTGCCAGCAGTCCCACCGGGACTAGCAGCAACTACAATGAGCAGTTCTTC. This rearrangement joins TRBV27 to TRBJ2-1; the match to TRBD2 covers 9 bases. CDR3 size: 17 residues. The V gene end was trimmed by 5 bases and the J gene end by 3 bases; junction bases not matched to a gene: 11. Germline V gene lookup returns CDR1 MNHEY and CDR2 SMNVEV (reference sequence).

This clonotype was detected ten times or more. The chain links TRBV7-2 to TRBJ1-1; D is unclear. V was shortened by 2 bases and J by 0 bases, with 7 bases between the two germline ends. This CDR3 region has 14 residues. CDR1 is SGHTA, CDR2 FQGNSA, per germline. DNA for the CDR3: TGTGCCAGCAGCTTATCGGCGGTGAACACTGAAGCTTTCTTT. Protein product: CASSLSAVNTEAFF. Together with reference TRBV7-2 and TRBJ1-1, the CDR3 gives the full variable domain: GAGVSQSPSNKVTEKGKDVELRCDPISGHTALYWYRQSLGQGLEFLIYFQGNSAPDKSGLPSDRFSAERTGGSVSTLTIQRTQQEDSAVYLCASSLSAVNTEAFFGQGTRLTVV.

In this sample, this clonotype is medium-sized (0.01 to 0.1%). This sequence joins TRBV7-6 and TRBJ1-1; tentative D call: TRBD1 (6 bases). Trimming shortened V by 3 bases and J by 5 bases, and 10 bases separated the two germline ends. This CDR3 spans 13 amino acids. Germline V gives CDR1 SGHVS, CDR2 FNYEAQ. The CDR3 nucleotides are TGTGCCAGCAGCTTGGGGGCTGGAACTGAAGCTTTCTTT. It yields the protein CASSLGAGTEAFF.

The table lists this clonotype with many counts. The chain couples TRBV2 to TRBJ1-1; D is unclear. The CDR3 has 15 amino acids. The V gene's germline CDR1 is SNHLY and CDR2 FYNNEI. The germline V and J ends were trimmed by 3 bases and 2 bases, with 13 bases remaining between them. The CDR3 nucleotides read TGTGCCAGCAGTGATGGCAGCCAGTTTAACACTGAAGCTTTCTTT. Amino acids: CASSDGSQFNTEAFF.

By share, this clonotype ranks as medium-sized. The chain links TRBV7-6 to TRBJ1-5; no clear D. CDR1 and CDR2 from the germline V gene are SGHVS and FNYEAQ. This CDR3 is built from 18 residues. V lost 1 base to trimming and J lost 0 bases, with 16 bases between them. The CDR3 protein is CASSLGVDGQYSNQPQHF. The CDR3 DNA reads as TGTGCCAGCAGCTTAGGTGTCGACGGGCAGTATAGCAATCAGCCCCAGCATTTT.

This clonotype was counted ten times or more. The chain uses TRBV12-3 or TRBV12-4 and TRBJ1-5, with D unclear. The CDR3 extends over 12 amino acids. V was shortened by 4 bases and J by 15 bases, with 16 bases between the two germline ends. The CDR3 is CASSSFPRPLHF. DNA of the CDR3: TGTGCCAGCAGTTCCTTCCCGAGGCCGCTGCATTTT.

This clonotype ranks as medium-sized (0.01 to 0.1%). The chain combines TRBV2 with TRBJ2-6, with D possibly called TRBD1 or TRBD2 (5 bases each). Germline lookup yields CDR1 SNHLY and CDR2 FYNNEI. Trimming cost V 6 bases and J 0 bases, with 21 bases left between them. There are 19 residues in the CDR3. The CDR3 protein is CASRKRLRDPSSGANVLTF. CDR3 in DNA: TGTGCCAGCAGAAAGAGACTCCGGGACCCTAGCTCTGGGGCCAACGTCCTGACTTTC.

This clonotype was recorded at least ten times. The chain couples TRBV27 to TRBJ2-1; D possibly corresponds to TRBD1 (7 bases). The CDR3 extends over 18 amino acids. The V gene lost 6 bases and the J gene lost 1 base, with 22 bases spanning the gap. Germline V gene data show CDR1 as MNHEY and CDR2 as SMNVEV (reference sequence). This CDR3 reads CASSLLGPGGRSYNEQFF. Here the CDR3 DNA reads TGTGCCAGCAGCCTCCTCGGTCCAGGGGGGAGATCCTACAATGAGCAGTTCTTC.

This clonotype is large within its sample. This chain connects TRBV13 to TRBJ1-5; D unclear. Germline CDR1 reads PRHDT; CDR2 reads FYEKMQ (reference sequence). The CDR3 is made up of 14 amino acids. V was pared by 0 bases and J by 0 bases, with 3 bases between. CDR3 sequence: CASSLGYSNQPQHF. The CDR3 DNA follows: TGTGCCAGCAGCTTAGGGTATAGCAATCAGCCCCAGCATTTT.

This clonotype was found many times. The rearrangement joins TRBV28 to TRBJ2-7; perhaps TRBD2 as D (7 bases). Per germline, CDR1 MDHEN and CDR2 SYDVKM. This CDR3 is built from 11 residues. V was pared by 8 bases and J by 7 bases, with 12 bases between. The CDR3 nucleotides read TGTGCCAGCCTAGGGGGGGGAGAGCAGTACTTC. Amino acid sequence: CASLGGGEQYF.

This clonotype ranks as medium-sized. This chain links TRBV3-1 with TRBJ2-2; D unresolved. CDR1 and CDR2 from the germline V gene are LGHDT and YNNKEL (reference sequence). The CDR3 extends over 14 amino acids. V was shortened by 2 bases and J by 6 bases, with 10 bases between the two germline ends. The CDR3 sequence: CASSQSDRAGELFF. CDR3 in DNA: TGTGCCAGCAGCCAATCAGATAGGGCCGGGGAGCTGTTTTTT.

V is TRBV7-9 and J is TRBJ2-7; a possible D gene is TRBD1 (6 bases). Germline V gives CDR1 SEHNR, CDR2 FQNEAQ (reference sequence). The CDR3 is made up of 14 amino acids. V gave up 3 bases and J gave up 3 bases, with 12 bases separating them. In DNA form, the CDR3 reads TGTGCCAGCAGCTTCGGGGACACCTACTACGAGCAGTACTTC. Translation: CASSFGDTYYEQYF. Variable domain in full (rest from reference TRBV7-9 and TRBJ2-7): DTGVSQNPRHKITKRGQNVTFRCDPISEHNRLYWYRQTLGQGPEFLTYFQNEAQLEKSRLLSDRFSAERPKGSFSTLEIQRTEQGDSAMYLCASSFGDTYYEQYFGPGTRLTVT.

By proportion, this clonotype is medium-sized. The genes are TRBV5-5 and TRBJ2-3; D gene uncertain. In germline, CDR1 is SGHKS, CDR2 YYEKEE (reference sequence). This CDR3 has 15 residues. V was trimmed by 1 base and J by 0 bases, leaving 9 bases between them. CDR3 in amino acids: CASSLRPSSTDTQYF. DNA for the CDR3: TGTGCCAGCAGCTTGAGACCTTCTAGCACAGATACGCAGTATTTT.

This clonotype was counted at least ten times. The chain recombines TRBV25-1 with TRBJ2-1; TRBD2 aligns across 7 bases. V trimming: 6 bases; J trimming: 8 bases; junction bases outside the gene matches: 1. This CDR3 is 11 amino acids long. Germline loops: CDR1 MGHDK, CDR2 SYGVNS. CDR3 DNA: TGTGCCAGCAGCGGGGGGTATGAGCAGTTCTTC. Residues: CASSGGYEQFF.

V gene TRBV11-2 combines with J gene TRBJ2-1; D is unclear. Looked up from germline, CDR1 is SGHAT and CDR2 is FQNNGV. V was shortened by 5 bases and J by 7 bases, with 3 bases between the two germline ends. This CDR3 is built from 10 residues. DNA of the CDR3: TGTGCCAGCAGCGCAAATGAGCAGTTCTTC. It codes for CASSANEQFF. The full variable domain, with the rest looked up from reference TRBV11-2 and TRBJ2-1, is EAGVAQSPRYKIIEKRQSVAFWCNPISGHATLYWYQQILGQGPKLLIQFQNNGVVDDSQLPKDRFSAERLKGVDSTLKIQPAKLEDSAVYLCASSANEQFFGPGTRLTVL.

This clonotype is medium-sized by share. V is TRBV12-3 or TRBV12-4 and J is TRBJ1-1; D is ambiguous. CDR3 length: 14 amino acids. Trimming removed 7 bases at V and 3 bases at J, with 15 bases between. CDR3 sequence reads: CASTSLGRDTEAFF. The CDR3 region has the DNA TGTGCCAGCACCTCTCTCGGGCGGGACACTGAAGCTTTCTTT.

This clonotype showed up many times. This rearrangement joins TRBV28 to TRBJ1-1; the D gene is possibly TRBD1 (6 bases). The CDR3 spans 15 residues. The V gene lost 4 bases and the J gene lost 10 bases, with 22 bases spanning the gap. Germline V gene lookup returns CDR1 MDHEN and CDR2 SYDVKM. CDR3 amino acids: CASSSHRGAPELAFF. The CDR3 DNA reads TGTGCCAGCAGTTCCCACCGGGGGGCCCCGGAGTTAGCTTTCTTT.

This clonotype was seen many times. The J gene is TRBJ1-2, the V gene TRBV18; TRBD1 matches at 9 bases. V lost 6 bases, J lost 6 bases, and 8 bases stayed unmatched. The CDR3 is made up of 14 amino acids. Germline V gives CDR1 KGHSH, CDR2 LQKENI. CDR3 loop: CASSPGQGMNGYTF. Here the CDR3 DNA reads TGTGCCAGCTCGCCGGGACAGGGTATGAATGGCTACACCTTC.

This clonotype is medium-sized (0.01 to 0.1%) within its sample. This chain links TRBV3-1 with TRBJ1-3; a weak D match, TRBD1 (5 bases). CDR3 length equals 15 residues. Germline V gene lookup returns CDR1 LGHDT and CDR2 YNNKEL (reference sequence). V was cut by 4 bases and J by 7 bases, with 17 bases left in between. This CDR3 reads CASSPDFGATNTIYF. In DNA form, the CDR3 reads TGTGCCAGCAGCCCGGATTTCGGGGCCACGAACACCATATATTTT.

This clonotype was counted many times. The CDR3 DNA sequence: TGTGCCAGCAGCCCGTGGACGGACAGGCTCTATGGCTACACCTTC. It codes for CASSPWTDRLYGYTF. This chain joins TRBV11-2 and TRBJ1-2, with 7 bases aligning to TRBD1. Losses at the gene ends were 5 bases for V and 4 bases for J; bases not matched to a gene: 10. CDR1 and CDR2 (germline): SGHAT, FQNNGV. This CDR3 is 15 amino acids long.

Notes on this clonotype: A read error may produce the germline difference seen at one junction end. The chain links TRBV20-1 to TRBJ2-1; unclear D gene. Germline assignment: CDR1 DFQATT and CDR2 SNEGSKA (reference sequence). This CDR3 is 12 amino acids long. CDR3 nucleotide sequence: TGCAGTGCTATTTCTTCACCTAATGAGCAGTCCTTC. The encoded protein is CSAISSPNEQSF.

By share, this clonotype ranks as medium-sized (0.01 to 0.1%). The rearrangement uses TRBV15 and TRBJ2-6, with unresolved D. V lost 5 bases, J lost 1 base, and 12 bases lay in between. Germline CDR1 and CDR2: LNHNV and YYDKDF (reference sequence). The CDR3 loop spans 16 amino acids. The CDR3 sequence: CATSHRRLSGANVLTF. CDR3 in DNA: TGTGCCACCAGCCACCGTAGGCTGTCTGGGGCCAACGTCCTGACTTTC.

This clonotype is judged medium-sized. The genes are TRBV11-3 and TRBJ2-1; D ambiguous. The V and J ends lost 0 bases and 9 bases respectively, with 12 bases between them. The V gene's germline CDR1 is SGHNT and CDR2 YENEEA. This CDR3 contains 14 residues. The DNA of the CDR3 is TGTGCCAGCAGCTTAGATGACTTAGTCACTGAGCAGTTCTTC. This codes for CASSLDDLVTEQFF.

The rearrangement links TRBV5-1 to TRBJ2-1; unclear D gene. V dropped 5 bases and J dropped 8 bases, with 23 bases sitting between them. Per the germline V gene, CDR1 is SGHRS and CDR2 is YFSETQ. The CDR3 totals 16 residues. The CDR3 DNA is TGCGCCAGCAGTTCAAATAGGGCCCTCTCAGGAGATGAGCAGTTCTTC. This gives the protein CASSSNRALSGDEQFF.

This clonotype ranks as medium-sized. The chain employs TRBV15 and TRBJ2-5; 7 bases are a match to TRBD2. Germline CDR1 LNHNV, CDR2 YYDKDF (reference sequence). The CDR3 is 18 amino acids. The trim removed 1 base at V and 2 bases at J, leaving 13 bases unmatched. Written as DNA, the CDR3 is TGTGCCACCAGCAGAGCCCCTTTAGGCGGGAGTGGGCAAGAGACCCAGTACTTC. Translation: CATSRAPLGGSGQETQYF.

This clonotype came up many times. The J gene is TRBJ2-2, the V gene TRBV29-1; 9 positions match TRBD2. CDR3 length: 12 amino acids. CDR1 is SQVTM, CDR2 ANQGSEA, per germline. Trimming took 7 bases from V and 10 from J; bases not matched to a gene: 7. CDR3 in amino acids: CSASSGVEELFF. The CDR3 coding sequence is TGCAGCGCTTCTAGCGGGGTGGAGGAGCTGTTTTTT.

In its sample, this clonotype is medium-sized. The chain uses TRBV7-9 and TRBJ2-4; D is uncertain. V was pared by 1 base and J by 3 bases, with 10 bases between. The germline gives CDR1 SEHNR, CDR2 FQNEAQ (reference sequence). The CDR3 has 15 residues. CDR3 coding DNA: TGTGCCAGCAGCTTAGTCCCCTTAGGCAAAAACATTCAGTACTTC. This gives the protein CASSLVPLGKNIQYF. The whole variable domain, filled in from reference TRBV7-9 and TRBJ2-4, reads DTGVSQNPRHKITKRGQNVTFRCDPISEHNRLYWYRQTLGQGPEFLTYFQNEAQLEKSRLLSDRFSAERPKGSFSTLEIQRTEQGDSAMYLCASSLVPLGKNIQYFGAGTRLSVL.

This clonotype was observed at least ten times. The genes are TRBV5-1 and TRBJ2-2; D not resolved. The CDR3 is 17 residues long. Trimming removed 1 base at V and 0 bases at J, with 13 bases between. Per germline, CDR1 SGHRS and CDR2 YFSETQ. This CDR3 reads CASSLQNPPTNTGELFF. CDR3 coding DNA: TGCGCCAGCAGCTTGCAGAACCCCCCTACGAACACCGGGGAGCTGTTTTTT.

The sample holds a few counts of this clonotype. The rearrangement uses TRBV30 and TRBJ2-7; the match to TRBD2 covers 11 bases. V shed 3 bases, J shed 7 bases, and the junction held 14 bases outside the gene matches. Germline V gene data show CDR1 as GTSNPN and CDR2 as SVGIG (reference sequence). The length of the CDR3 is 16 residues. CDR3 sequence: CAWSAITSGGPGEQYF. DNA for the CDR3: TGTGCCTGGAGCGCTATCACTAGCGGGGGACCGGGGGAGCAGTACTTC.

This clonotype is categorized as medium-sized (0.01 to 0.1%). This chain uses TRBV5-1 with TRBJ2-7; TRBD1 agrees at 8 bases. This CDR3 spans 14 amino acids. CDR1 and CDR2 from the germline V gene are SGHRS and YFSETQ. V lost 4 bases and J lost 3; bases outside the gene matches: 6. As DNA, the CDR3 is TGCGCCAGCAGCATAGGACAGGGAGGCTACGAGCAGTACTTC. Residues: CASSIGQGGYEQYF.